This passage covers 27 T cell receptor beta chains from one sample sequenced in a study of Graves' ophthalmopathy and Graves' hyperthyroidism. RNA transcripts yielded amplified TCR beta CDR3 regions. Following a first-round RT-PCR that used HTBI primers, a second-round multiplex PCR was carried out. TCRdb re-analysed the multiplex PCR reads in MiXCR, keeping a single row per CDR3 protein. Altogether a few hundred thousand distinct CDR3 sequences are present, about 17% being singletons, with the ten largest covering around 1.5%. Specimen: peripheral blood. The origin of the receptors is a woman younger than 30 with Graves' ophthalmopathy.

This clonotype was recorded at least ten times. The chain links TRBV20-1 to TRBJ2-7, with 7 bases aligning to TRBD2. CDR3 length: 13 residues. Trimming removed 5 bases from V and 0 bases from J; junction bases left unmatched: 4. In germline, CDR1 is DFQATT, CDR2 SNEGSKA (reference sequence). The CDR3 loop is CSAQGGSSYEQYF. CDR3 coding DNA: TGCAGTGCTCAGGGCGGGAGCTCCTACGAGCAGTACTTC.

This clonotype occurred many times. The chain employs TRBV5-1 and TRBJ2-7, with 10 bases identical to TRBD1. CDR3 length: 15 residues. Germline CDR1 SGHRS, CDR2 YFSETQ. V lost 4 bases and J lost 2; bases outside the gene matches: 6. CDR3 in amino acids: CASSRSGTGAYEQYF. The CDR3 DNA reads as TGCGCCAGCAGCCGCTCCGGGACAGGGGCCTACGAGCAGTACTTC. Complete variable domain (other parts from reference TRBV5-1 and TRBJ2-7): KAGVTQTPRYLIKTRGQQVTLSCSPISGHRSVSWYQQTPGQGLQFLFEYFSETQRNKGNFPGRFSGRQFSNSRSEMNVSTLELGDSALYLCASSRSGTGAYEQYFGPGTRLTVT.

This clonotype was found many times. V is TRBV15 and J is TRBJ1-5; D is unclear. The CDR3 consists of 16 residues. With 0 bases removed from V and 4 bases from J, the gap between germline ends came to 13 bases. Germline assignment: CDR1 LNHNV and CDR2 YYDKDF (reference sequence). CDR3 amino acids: CATSRDRLSINQPQHF. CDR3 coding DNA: TGTGCCACCAGCAGAGATCGGCTCTCGATAAATCAGCCCCAGCATTTT.

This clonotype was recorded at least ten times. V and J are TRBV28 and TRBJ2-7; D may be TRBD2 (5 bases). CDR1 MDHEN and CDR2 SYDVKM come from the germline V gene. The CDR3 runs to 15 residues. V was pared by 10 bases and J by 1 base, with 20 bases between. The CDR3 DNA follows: TGTGCCACCAGCGGTGTATCGGACTGGTCCTACGAGCAGTACTTC. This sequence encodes CATSGVSDWSYEQYF.

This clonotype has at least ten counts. The CDR3 coding sequence is TGTGCCAGCAGTGATCACAGGGTGGAGCAGTACTTC. Its translation: CASSDHRVEQYF. The chain recombines TRBV2 with TRBJ2-7, with D possibly TRBD1 on 6 matching bases. CDR3 length: 12 residues. Trimming pared 3 bases from V and 7 bases from J, leaving 10 bases between. CDR1 and CDR2 (germline): SNHLY, FYNNEI.

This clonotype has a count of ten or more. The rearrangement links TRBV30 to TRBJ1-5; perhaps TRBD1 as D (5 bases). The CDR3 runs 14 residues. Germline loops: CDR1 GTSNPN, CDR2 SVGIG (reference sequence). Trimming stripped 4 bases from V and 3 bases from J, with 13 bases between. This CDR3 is CAWTKTGFNQPQHF. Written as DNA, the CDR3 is TGTGCCTGGACCAAAACAGGTTTCAATCAGCCCCAGCATTTT.

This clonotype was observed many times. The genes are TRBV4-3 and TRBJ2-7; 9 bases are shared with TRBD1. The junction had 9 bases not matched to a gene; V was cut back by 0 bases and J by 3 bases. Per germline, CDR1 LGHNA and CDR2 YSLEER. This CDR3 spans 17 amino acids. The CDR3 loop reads CASSQEGTGFERYEQYF. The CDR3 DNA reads TGCGCCAGCAGCCAAGAGGGGACAGGGTTCGAGCGCTACGAGCAGTACTTC.

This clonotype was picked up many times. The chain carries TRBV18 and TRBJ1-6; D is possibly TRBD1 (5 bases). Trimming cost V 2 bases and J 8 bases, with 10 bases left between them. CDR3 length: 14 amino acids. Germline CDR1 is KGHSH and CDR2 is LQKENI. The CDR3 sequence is CASSPGEGHSPLHF. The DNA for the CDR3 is TGTGCCAGCTCACCAGGGGAGGGACATTCACCCCTCCACTTT.

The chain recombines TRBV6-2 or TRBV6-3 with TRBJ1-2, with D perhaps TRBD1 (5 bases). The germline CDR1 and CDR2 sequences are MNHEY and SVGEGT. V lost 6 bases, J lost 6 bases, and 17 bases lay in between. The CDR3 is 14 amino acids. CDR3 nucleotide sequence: TGTGCCAGCAGGACTACTGGGACCGCTCATGGCTACACCTTC. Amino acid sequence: CASRTTGTAHGYTF.

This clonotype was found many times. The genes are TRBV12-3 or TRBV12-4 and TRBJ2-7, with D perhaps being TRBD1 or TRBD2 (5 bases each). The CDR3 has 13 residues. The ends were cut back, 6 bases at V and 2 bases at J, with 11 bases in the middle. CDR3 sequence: CASRPGRAYEQYF. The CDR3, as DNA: TGTGCCAGCAGACCGGGACGGGCCTACGAGCAGTACTTC.

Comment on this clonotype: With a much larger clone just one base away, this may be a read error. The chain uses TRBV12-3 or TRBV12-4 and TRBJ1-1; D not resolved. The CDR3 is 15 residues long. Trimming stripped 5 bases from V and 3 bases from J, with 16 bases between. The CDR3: CASSLPVGPYTEAFF. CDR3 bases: TGTGCCAGCAGTCTACCTGTCGGGCCGTACACTGAAGCTTTCTTT.

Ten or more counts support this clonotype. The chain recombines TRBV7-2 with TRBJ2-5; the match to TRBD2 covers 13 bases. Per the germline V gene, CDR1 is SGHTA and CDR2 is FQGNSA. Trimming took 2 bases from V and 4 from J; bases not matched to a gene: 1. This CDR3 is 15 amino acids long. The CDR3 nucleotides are TGTGCCAGCAGCTTAAGGACTAGCGGGAGAGAGACCCAGTACTTC. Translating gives CASSLRTSGRETQYF.

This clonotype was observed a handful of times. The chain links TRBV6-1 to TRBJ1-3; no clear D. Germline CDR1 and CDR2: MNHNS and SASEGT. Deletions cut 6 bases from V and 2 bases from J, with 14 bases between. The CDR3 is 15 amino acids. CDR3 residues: CASRPLEGPGNTIYF. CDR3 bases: TGTGCCAGCAGACCCTTAGAAGGCCCTGGAAACACCATATATTTT.

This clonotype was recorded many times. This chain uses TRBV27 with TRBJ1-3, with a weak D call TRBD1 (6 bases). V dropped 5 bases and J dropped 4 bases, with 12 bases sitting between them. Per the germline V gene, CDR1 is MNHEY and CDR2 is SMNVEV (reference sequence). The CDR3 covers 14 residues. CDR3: CASSSRGTGNTIYF. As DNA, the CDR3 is TGTGCCAGCAGTAGCAGGGGAACCGGAAACACCATATATTTT.

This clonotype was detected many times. CDR3 sequence reads: CSALKGNQPQHF. CDR3 nucleotide sequence: TGCAGTGCTCTGAAGGGGAATCAGCCCCAGCATTTT. The chain is built from TRBV20-1 and TRBJ1-5; tentative D call: TRBD1 (5 bases). V gave up 5 bases and J gave up 4 bases, with 9 bases separating them. The CDR3 runs to 12 residues. The germline V gene encodes CDR1 DFQATT and CDR2 SNEGSKA (reference sequence).

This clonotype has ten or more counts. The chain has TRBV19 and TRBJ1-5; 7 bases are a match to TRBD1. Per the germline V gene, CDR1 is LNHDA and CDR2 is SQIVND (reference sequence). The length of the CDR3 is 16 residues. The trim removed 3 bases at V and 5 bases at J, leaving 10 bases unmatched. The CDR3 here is CASSMPRVGGDQPQHF. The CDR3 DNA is TGTGCCAGTAGTATGCCCCGGGTAGGGGGCGATCAGCCCCAGCATTTT.

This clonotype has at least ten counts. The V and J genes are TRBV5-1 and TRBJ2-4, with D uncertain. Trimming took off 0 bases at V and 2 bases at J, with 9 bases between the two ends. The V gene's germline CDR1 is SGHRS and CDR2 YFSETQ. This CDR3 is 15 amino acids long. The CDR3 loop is CASSLDIRSKNIQYF. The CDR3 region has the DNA TGCGCCAGCAGCTTGGACATACGGTCCAAAAACATTCAGTACTTC.

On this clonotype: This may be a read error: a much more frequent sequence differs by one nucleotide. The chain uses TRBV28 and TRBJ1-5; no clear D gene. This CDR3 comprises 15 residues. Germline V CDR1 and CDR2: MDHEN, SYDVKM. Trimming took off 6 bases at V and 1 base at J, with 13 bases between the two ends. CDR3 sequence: CASRNLLGSNQPQHF. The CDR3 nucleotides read TGTGCCAGCAGGAACCTCCTGGGAAGCAATCAGCCCCAGCATTTT.

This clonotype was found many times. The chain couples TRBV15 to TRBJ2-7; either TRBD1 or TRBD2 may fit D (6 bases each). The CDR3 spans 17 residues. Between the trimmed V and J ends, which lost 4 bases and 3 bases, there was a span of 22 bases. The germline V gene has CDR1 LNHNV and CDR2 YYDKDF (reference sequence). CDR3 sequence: CATSMRGRGVGGYEQYF. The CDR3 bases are TGTGCCACCAGCATGAGGGGAAGGGGGGTAGGGGGCTACGAGCAGTACTTC.

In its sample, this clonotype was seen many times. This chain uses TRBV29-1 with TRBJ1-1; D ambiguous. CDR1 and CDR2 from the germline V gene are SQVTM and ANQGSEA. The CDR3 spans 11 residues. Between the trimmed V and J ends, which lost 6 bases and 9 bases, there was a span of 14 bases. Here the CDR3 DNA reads TGCAGCGTCTTCATAGAGCCTAAAGCTTTCTTT. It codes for CSVFIEPKAFF.

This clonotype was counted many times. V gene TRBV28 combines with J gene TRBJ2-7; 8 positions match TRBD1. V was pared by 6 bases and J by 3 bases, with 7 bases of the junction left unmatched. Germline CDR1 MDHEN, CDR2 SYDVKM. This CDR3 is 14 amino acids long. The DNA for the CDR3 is TGTGCCAGCAGCCCCGCAGGGGGCTTCTACGAGCAGTACTTC. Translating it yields CASSPAGGFYEQYF.

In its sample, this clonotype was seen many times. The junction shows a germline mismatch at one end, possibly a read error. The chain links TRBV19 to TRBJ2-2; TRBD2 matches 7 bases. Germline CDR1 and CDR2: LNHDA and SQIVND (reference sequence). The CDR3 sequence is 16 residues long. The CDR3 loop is CASSTENRRNAGDLFF. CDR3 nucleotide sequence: TGTGCCAGTAGTACGGAGAACCGCCGGAACGCGGGGGATCTGTTTTTT.

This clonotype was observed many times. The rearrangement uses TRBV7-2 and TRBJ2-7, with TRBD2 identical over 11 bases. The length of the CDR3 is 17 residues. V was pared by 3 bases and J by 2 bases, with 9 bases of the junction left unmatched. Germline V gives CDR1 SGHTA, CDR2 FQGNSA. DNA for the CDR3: TGTGCCAGCAGCTTGGCTGACCTAGCGGGAGGACCCTACGAGCAGTACTTC. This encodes CASSLADLAGGPYEQYF.

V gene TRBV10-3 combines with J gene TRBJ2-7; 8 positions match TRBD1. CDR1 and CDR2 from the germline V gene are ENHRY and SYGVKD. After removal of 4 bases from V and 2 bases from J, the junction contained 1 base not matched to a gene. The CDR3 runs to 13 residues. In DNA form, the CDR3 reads TGTGCCATCAGTGGGGACAGGACCTACGAGCAGTACTTC. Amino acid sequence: CAISGDRTYEQYF.

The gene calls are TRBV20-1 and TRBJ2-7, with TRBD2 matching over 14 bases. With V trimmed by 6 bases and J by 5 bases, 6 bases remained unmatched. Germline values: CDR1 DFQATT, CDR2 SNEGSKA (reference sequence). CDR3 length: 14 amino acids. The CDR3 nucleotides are TGCAGTGCCCTAGGGACTAGCGGGGGAAACGAGCAGTACTTC. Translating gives CSALGTSGGNEQYF.

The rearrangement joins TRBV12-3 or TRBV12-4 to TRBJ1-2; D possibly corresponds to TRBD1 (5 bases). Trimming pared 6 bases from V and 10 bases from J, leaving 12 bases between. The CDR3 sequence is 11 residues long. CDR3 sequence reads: CASRSTAYYTF. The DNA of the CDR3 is TGTGCCAGCAGGTCGACAGCTTACTACACCTTC.

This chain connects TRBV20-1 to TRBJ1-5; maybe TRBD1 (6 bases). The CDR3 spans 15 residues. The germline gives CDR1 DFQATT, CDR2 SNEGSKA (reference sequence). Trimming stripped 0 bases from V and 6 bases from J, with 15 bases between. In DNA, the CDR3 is TGCAGTGCTAGAGATAACAGGGTGGTAGGTCAGCCCCAGCATTTT. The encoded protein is CSARDNRVVGQPQHF.